This passage covers 30 T cell receptor beta chains from one sample sequenced in a study of T-cell memory formation after mild COVID-19. Via MiXCR, TCRdb re-called the 5' RACE reads, giving one row per CDR3 protein. Among 50,000 or so distinct CDR3 sequences listed, 9.3% were seen once. Sequenced material: PBMCs or a T cell subset sorted from them (not recorded which). These receptors came from an adult woman who had mild COVID-19 (a few samples of this study predate the infection). Cell type and time point are not known.

The sample holds many counts of this clonotype. The chain employs TRBV4-2 and TRBJ2-7; perhaps TRBD2 as D (6 bases). The CDR3 sequence is 14 residues long. The V end was cut by 4 bases, the J end by 3 bases, with 13 bases between. Per germline, CDR1 LGHNA and CDR2 YNFKEQ. The CDR3 reads CASSLRASVYEQYF. For the CDR3, the DNA is TGTGCCAGCAGCCTCAGGGCTAGCGTCTACGAGCAGTACTTC.

This clonotype occurred a few times. The genes are TRBV29-1 and TRBJ2-3; no clear D. The ends were cut back, 3 bases at V and 4 bases at J, with 8 bases in the middle. Per the germline V gene, CDR1 is SQVTM and CDR2 is ANQGSEA. The CDR3 totals 12 residues. CDR3 loop: CSVDTTSDTQYF. The CDR3 coding sequence is TGCAGCGTTGATACCACTTCAGATACGCAGTATTTT.

Only one count was recorded for this clonotype. V and J are TRBV6-5 and TRBJ1-1, with D possibly being TRBD1 (6 bases). Trimming removed 5 bases at V and 4 bases at J, with 20 bases between. This CDR3 contains 16 residues. Looked up from germline, CDR1 is MNHEY and CDR2 is SVGAGI. CDR3 sequence (DNA): TGTGCCAGCAGTACGATAGGGGGGAAGAGGGTCACTGAAGCTTTCTTT. Its protein product is CASSTIGGKRVTEAFF.

The chain links TRBV7-9 to TRBJ1-3; perhaps TRBD1 as D (5 bases). V was trimmed by 5 bases and J by 3 bases, leaving 14 bases between them. The CDR3 is 15 amino acids. Germline V gives CDR1 SEHNR, CDR2 FQNEAQ (reference sequence). The CDR3 spells CASSARDLVGNTIYF. The DNA for the CDR3 is TGTGCCAGCAGCGCCCGGGACTTAGTTGGAAACACCATATATTTT.

The CDR3 loop is CSAKTGQGPYGGYTF. DNA of the CDR3: TGCAGCGCTAAAACTGGACAGGGACCCTATGGAGGCTACACCTTC. This chain joins TRBV29-1 and TRBJ1-2; TRBD1 aligns across 8 bases. The CDR3 sequence is 15 residues long. Germline CDR1 and CDR2: SQVTM and ANQGSEA. The V and J ends lost 7 bases and 8 bases, in that order; junction bases with no gene match: 18.

This chain connects TRBV3-1 to TRBJ2-7; 8 nucleotides align to TRBD1. Trimming removed 5 bases from V and 6 bases from J; junction bases left unmatched: 9. Germline lookup yields CDR1 LGHDT and CDR2 YNNKEL (reference sequence). The CDR3 sequence is 14 residues long. The CDR3 loop reads CASSSLGQVTEQYF. The CDR3 DNA reads as TGTGCCAGCAGCTCGCTGGGACAGGTGACCGAGCAGTACTTC.

This clonotype has at least ten counts. This chain links TRBV5-6 with TRBJ2-7; TRBD1 or TRBD2 may be the D gene (5 bases each). V was pared by 2 bases and J by 3 bases, with 6 bases between. This CDR3 spans 12 amino acids. The germline V gene encodes CDR1 SGHDT and CDR2 YYEEEE. As DNA, the CDR3 is TGTGCCAGCAGCTTTGGGGGCTACGAGCAGTACTTC. Its protein is CASSFGGYEQYF.

Only a few counts were recorded for this clonotype. The chain joins TRBV18 to TRBJ1-1, with TRBD1 identical over 7 bases. The CDR3 is 14 residues long. Trimming removed 6 bases from V and 0 bases from J; junction bases left unmatched: 4. Per the germline V gene, CDR1 is KGHSH and CDR2 is LQKENI. CDR3 nucleotide sequence: TGTGCCAGCTCCAAGGGACAGCTGAACACTGAAGCTTTCTTT. Translating it yields CASSKGQLNTEAFF.

This chain connects TRBV7-2 to TRBJ1-1, with a weak D call TRBD1 (6 bases). Germline loops: CDR1 SGHTA, CDR2 FQGNSA. CDR3 length: 13 residues. V was shortened by 4 bases and J by 3 bases, with 9 bases between the two germline ends. The CDR3 protein is CASSWEGDTEAFF. In nucleotides, the CDR3 is TGTGCCAGCAGCTGGGAGGGGGACACTGAAGCTTTCTTT. The full variable domain, completed using reference TRBV7-2 and TRBJ1-1, is GAGVSQSPSNKVTEKGKDVELRCDPISGHTALYWYRQSLGQGLEFLIYFQGNSAPDKSGLPSDRFSAERTGGSVSTLTIQRTQQEDSAVYLCASSWEGDTEAFFGQGTRLTVV.

The sample holds a few counts of this clonotype. The chain is built from TRBV9 and TRBJ2-3; 9 nucleotides line up with TRBD2. Trimming took 0 bases from V and 5 from J; bases not matched to a gene: 4. Germline assignment: CDR1 SGDLS and CDR2 YYNGEE. CDR3 length: 15 amino acids. The CDR3 sequence: CASSVGLAGLDTQYF. CDR3 DNA sequence: TGTGCCAGCAGCGTAGGGCTAGCGGGGTTAGATACGCAGTATTTT.

The chain joins TRBV5-1 to TRBJ2-5; 13 nucleotides line up with TRBD2. CDR3 length equals 17 residues. J gave up 4 bases and V 4 bases, and 10 bases lay outside the gene matches. CDR1 and CDR2 from the germline V gene are SGHRS and YFSETQ. This CDR3 reads CASSLWTSGGGRETQYF. The DNA for the CDR3 is TGCGCCAGCAGCCTATGGACTAGCGGGGGTGGAAGAGAGACCCAGTACTTC.

This clonotype was detected ten times or more. The V and J genes are TRBV7-9 and TRBJ2-1; the match to TRBD2 covers 9 bases. Losses at the gene ends were 7 bases for V and 0 bases for J; bases not matched to a gene: 7. The CDR3 runs 16 residues. Germline CDR1 and CDR2: SEHNR and FQNEAQ (reference sequence). The CDR3 is CASNAYSGSSYNEQFF. In DNA, the CDR3 is TGTGCCAGCAACGCGTATAGCGGGAGCTCCTACAATGAGCAGTTCTTC.

V gene TRBV7-8 combines with J gene TRBJ1-2; 8 bases match TRBD1. The CDR3 length is 16 residues. Germline trimming cut 1 base from V and 5 bases from J; bases unmatched to any gene: 9. The germline V gene encodes CDR1 SGHVS and CDR2 FQNEAQ. The CDR3 DNA sequence: TGTGCCAGCAGCTTAGAGTCAGGGGGCGTTCGATATGGCTACACCTTC. It is translated as CASSLESGGVRYGYTF.

The V call is TRBV18, the J call TRBJ2-2, with 7 positions matching TRBD1. Germline values: CDR1 KGHSH, CDR2 LQKENI. V lost 4 bases and J lost 6; bases outside the gene matches: 2. The CDR3 contains 13 residues. The CDR3 DNA reads as TGTGCCAGCTCACGAGACAGGGCCGGGGAGCTGTTTTTT. It yields the protein CASSRDRAGELFF.

The CDR3 sequence is CASRGLGSGNQPQHF. CDR3 sequence (DNA): TGTGCCAGCAGAGGCCTAGGTTCCGGCAATCAGCCCCAGCATTTT. The chain uses TRBV27 and TRBJ1-5, with no clear D. Trimming left V 6 bases short and J 2 bases short, with 14 bases between. Germline CDR1 MNHEY, CDR2 SMNVEV (reference sequence). The CDR3 runs to 15 residues.

This clonotype was counted at least ten times. This chain connects TRBV9 to TRBJ2-3, with 10 bases fitting TRBD1. This CDR3 is 16 amino acids long. In germline, CDR1 is SGDLS, CDR2 YYNGEE. Losses at the gene ends were 0 bases for V and 7 bases for J; bases not matched to a gene: 8. The CDR3 DNA reads TGTGCCAGCAGCGTAGCCCCCGGGACAGGGGTAAATACGCAGTATTTT. It is translated as CASSVAPGTGVNTQYF.

The chain links TRBV27 to TRBJ1-1; D is uncertain. The CDR3 is 19 residues long. V lost 4 bases to trimming and J lost 3 bases, with 27 bases between them. Germline lookup yields CDR1 MNHEY and CDR2 SMNVEV (reference sequence). The CDR3, as DNA: TGTGCCAGCAGTTCTATGGGATTCCCCGGTACGGGTAGGGACACTGAAGCTTTCTTT. Protein sequence: CASSSMGFPGTGRDTEAFF.

This clonotype has more than one count but fewer than ten. V and J are TRBV14 and TRBJ2-3; TRBD2 matches at 10 bases. V was clipped by 0 bases and J by 2 bases; unmatched bases: 11. Germline V gene sequence: CDR1 SGHDN, CDR2 FVKESK. This CDR3 has 19 amino acids. The CDR3 nucleotides are TGTGCCAGCAGCCAAGATCACGGACTAGCGGATTTTTACACAGATACGCAGTATTTT. It codes for CASSQDHGLADFYTDTQYF.

The chain links TRBV20-1 to TRBJ1-4, with D tentatively TRBD1 (5 bases). V was pared by 1 base and J by 5 bases, with 14 bases between. The CDR3 runs to 15 residues. Germline V lookup: CDR1 DFQATT, CDR2 SNEGSKA (reference sequence). The CDR3 sequence is CSARAAGTLNEKLFF. As DNA, the CDR3 is TGCAGTGCTAGAGCTGCCGGGACCTTAAATGAAAAACTGTTTTTT.

This chain joins TRBV20-1 and TRBJ2-3, with 7 bases lining up with TRBD2. Germline-derived CDR1 and CDR2 are DFQATT and SNEGSKA (reference sequence). The V gene end was trimmed by 4 bases and the J gene end by 8 bases; junction bases not matched to a gene: 6. This CDR3 comprises 12 residues. The CDR3 DNA follows: TGCAGTGCTACTCTGACTAGCACTACGCAGTATTTT. This sequence encodes CSATLTSTTQYF.

The chain links TRBV11-3 to TRBJ2-1; no clear D gene. Per germline, CDR1 SGHNT and CDR2 YENEEA. The length of the CDR3 is 13 residues. V was trimmed by 4 bases and J by 8 bases, leaving 12 bases between them. The CDR3 coding sequence is TGTGCCAGCAGCTGGTCTACTTTCGATGAGCAGTTCTTC. Its protein product is CASSWSTFDEQFF.

At least ten counts were recorded for this clonotype. V gene TRBV9 combines with J gene TRBJ2-3; D call uncertain. CDR3 length: 15 residues. Trimming took 2 bases from V and 0 from J, leaving 10 bases between them. CDR1 SGDLS and CDR2 YYNGEE come from the germline V gene. The CDR3 DNA is TGTGCCAGCAGCGTGTCTTCCACTAGCACAGATACGCAGTATTTT. Translated, it gives CASSVSSTSTDTQYF.

This clonotype was recorded at least ten times. The V and J genes are TRBV5-1 and TRBJ2-5; no firm D call. V lost 0 bases, J lost 9 bases, and 12 bases lay in between. CDR1 is SGHRS and CDR2 is YFSETQ in the germline V gene. The CDR3 consists of 13 residues. CDR3 amino acids: CASSLDSTRAQYF. DNA for the CDR3: TGCGCCAGCAGCTTGGACAGTACGAGAGCCCAGTACTTC.

This clonotype showed up many times. The V call is TRBV18, the J call TRBJ2-7, with D perhaps TRBD1 (5 bases). The germline gives CDR1 KGHSH, CDR2 LQKENI. Trimming pared 1 base from V and 6 bases from J, leaving 13 bases between. This CDR3 has 14 residues. CDR3 bases: TGTGCCAGCTCACCACTCGCTAGGGGTCGCGAGCAGTACTTC. This codes for CASSPLARGREQYF.

This clonotype showed up many times. This chain connects TRBV24-1 to TRBJ2-1; 8 bases match TRBD2. The germline CDR1 and CDR2 sequences are KGHDR and SFDVKD. The CDR3 spans 16 residues. Germline trimming cut 3 bases from V and 3 bases from J; bases unmatched to any gene: 6. CDR3 nucleotides: TGTGCCACCAGTGATCTTAGCGGGGATCGCTACAATGAGCAGTTCTTC. Residues: CATSDLSGDRYNEQFF.

The J gene is TRBJ1-2, the V gene TRBV5-1; TRBD1 matches 8 bases. This CDR3 comprises 14 residues. Trimming removed 0 bases from V and 4 bases from J; junction bases left unmatched: 2. Germline CDR1 is SGHRS and CDR2 is YFSETQ. CDR3 DNA sequence: TGCGCCAGCAGCTTGGTGGACAGGGCCTATGGCTACACCTTC. Translation gives CASSLVDRAYGYTF.

This clonotype was observed a handful of times. V and J are TRBV20-1 and TRBJ1-1, with unresolved D. In germline, CDR1 is DFQATT, CDR2 SNEGSKA (reference sequence). The CDR3 is made up of 14 amino acids. The V and J ends lost 1 base and 8 bases respectively, with 17 bases between them. CDR3 nucleotides: TGCAGTGCTAGAGGGATAGAAGAAAGGGTCGAAGCTTTCTTT. Translating it yields CSARGIEERVEAFF.

The chain carries TRBV12-3 or TRBV12-4 and TRBJ1-2, with unresolved D. V was pared by 5 bases and J by 4 bases, with 8 bases between. CDR3 length: 12 amino acids. CDR3 nucleotides: TGTGCCAGCAGTCGTGAATTCTATGGCTACACCTTC. Protein: CASSREFYGYTF.

The genes are TRBV7-2 and TRBJ1-2, with 9 bases identical to TRBD1. Trimming at V came to 0 bases and at J to 11 bases, leaving 7 bases not matched to a gene. Looked up from germline, CDR1 is SGHTA and CDR2 is FQGNSA. CDR3 size: 14 residues. CDR3 protein: CASSLAGVGTGYTF. CDR3 nucleotides: TGTGCCAGCAGCTTAGCGGGTGTAGGGACAGGGTACACCTTC. The full variable domain, in which reference TRBV7-2 and TRBJ1-2 provide the parts outside the CDR3, is GAGVSQSPSNKVTEKGKDVELRCDPISGHTALYWYRQSLGQGLEFLIYFQGNSAPDKSGLPSDRFSAERTGGSVSTLTIQRTQQEDSAVYLCASSLAGVGTGYTFGSGTRLTVV.

This chain links TRBV9 with TRBJ2-1; 10 bases align to TRBD1. The CDR3 length is 14 residues. Germline V lookup: CDR1 SGDLS, CDR2 YYNGEE. After removal of 4 bases from V and 7 bases from J, the junction contained 5 bases not matched to a gene. CDR3 nucleotide sequence: TGTGCCAGCAGCATGAGACAGGGGGCGAATGAGCAGTTCTTC. It translates to CASSMRQGANEQFF.